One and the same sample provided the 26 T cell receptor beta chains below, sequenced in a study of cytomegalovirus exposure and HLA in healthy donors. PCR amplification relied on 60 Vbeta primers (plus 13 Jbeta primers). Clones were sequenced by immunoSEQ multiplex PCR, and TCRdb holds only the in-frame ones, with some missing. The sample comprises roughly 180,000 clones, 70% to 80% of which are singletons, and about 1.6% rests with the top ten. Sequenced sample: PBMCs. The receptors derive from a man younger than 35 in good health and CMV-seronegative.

The CDR3 bases are TGTGCCAGCAGGGGGACAGCCGAGAACTATGGCTACACCTTC. Its protein is CASRGTAENYGYTF. The rearrangement joins TRBV2 to TRBJ1-2, with TRBD1 identical over 7 bases. The CDR3 loop spans 14 amino acids. J gave up 2 bases and V 6 bases, and 6 bases lay outside the gene matches. The V gene's germline CDR1 is SNHLY and CDR2 FYNNEI.

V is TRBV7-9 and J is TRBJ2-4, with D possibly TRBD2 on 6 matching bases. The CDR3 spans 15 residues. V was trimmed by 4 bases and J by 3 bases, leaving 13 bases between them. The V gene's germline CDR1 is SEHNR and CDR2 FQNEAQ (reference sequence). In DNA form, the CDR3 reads TGTGCCAGCAGCTCCCGCGGGGATCTCAAAAACATTCAGTACTTC. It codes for CASSSRGDLKNIQYF.

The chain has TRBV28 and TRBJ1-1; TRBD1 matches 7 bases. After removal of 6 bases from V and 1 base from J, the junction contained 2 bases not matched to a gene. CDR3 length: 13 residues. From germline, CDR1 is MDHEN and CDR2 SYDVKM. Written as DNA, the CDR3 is TGTGCCAGCAGCACAGGGGCGAACACTGAAGCTTTCTTT. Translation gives CASSTGANTEAFF.

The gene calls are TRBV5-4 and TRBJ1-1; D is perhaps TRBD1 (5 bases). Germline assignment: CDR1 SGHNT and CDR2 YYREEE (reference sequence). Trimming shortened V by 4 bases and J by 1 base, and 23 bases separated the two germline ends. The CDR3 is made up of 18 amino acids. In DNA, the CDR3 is TGTGCCAGCAGCGCCGTGGGGCAGACCCTCTTAGGGAACACTGAAGCTTTCTTT. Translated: CASSAVGQTLLGNTEAFF. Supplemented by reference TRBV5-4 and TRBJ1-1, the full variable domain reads ETGVTQSPTHLIKTRGQQVTLRCSSQSGHNTVSWYQQALGQGPQFIFQYYREEENGRGNFPPRFSGLQFPNYSSELNVNALELDDSALYLCASSAVGQTLLGNTEAFFGQGTRLTVV.

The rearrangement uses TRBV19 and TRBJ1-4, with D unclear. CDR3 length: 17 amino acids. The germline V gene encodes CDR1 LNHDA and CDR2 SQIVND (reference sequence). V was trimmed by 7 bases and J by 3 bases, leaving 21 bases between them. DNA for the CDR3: TGTGCCAGTACCCCTAAGTTCGGGGTGCTTTCTAATGAAAAACTGTTTTTT. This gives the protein CASTPKFGVLSNEKLFF.

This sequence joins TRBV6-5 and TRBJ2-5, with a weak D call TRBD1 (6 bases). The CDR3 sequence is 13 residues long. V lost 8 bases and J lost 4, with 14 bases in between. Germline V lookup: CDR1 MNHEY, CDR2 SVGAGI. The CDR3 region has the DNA TGTGCCAGCCGTGACAGGCGCCGAGAGACCCAGTACTTC. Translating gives CASRDRRRETQYF.

The CDR3 nucleotides are TGTGCCTGGAGTGTAGGACTACAAACGAACACCGGGGAGCTGTTTTTT. Encoded protein: CAWSVGLQTNTGELFF. The chain joins TRBV30 to TRBJ2-2, with D possibly TRBD2 on 6 matching bases. The V gene's germline CDR1 is GTSNPN and CDR2 SVGIG (reference sequence). The V gene lost 0 bases and the J gene lost 0 bases, with 11 bases spanning the gap. The CDR3 loop spans 16 amino acids.

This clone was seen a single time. Here the CDR3 reads CASSLRPLAAFF. CDR3 in DNA: TGTGCCAGCAGTTTACGCCCCTTAGCAGCTTTCTTT. V and J are TRBV28 and TRBJ1-1; D ambiguous. The CDR3 length is 12 residues. V gave up 2 bases and J gave up 10 bases, with 11 bases separating them. The V gene's germline CDR1 is MDHEN and CDR2 SYDVKM. Together with reference TRBV28 and TRBJ1-1, the CDR3 gives the full variable domain: DVKVTQSSRYLVKRTGEKVFLECVQDMDHENMFWYRQDPGLGLRLIYFSYDVKMKEKGDIPEGYSVSREKKERFSLILESASTNQTSMYLCASSLRPLAAFFGQGTRLTVV.

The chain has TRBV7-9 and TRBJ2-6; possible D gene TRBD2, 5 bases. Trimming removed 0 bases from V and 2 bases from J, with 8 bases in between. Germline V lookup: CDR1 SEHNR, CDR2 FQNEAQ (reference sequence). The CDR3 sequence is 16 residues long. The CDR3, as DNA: TGTGCCAGCAGCTTAGCGCAGACTACTGGGGCCAACGTCCTGACTTTC. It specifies CASSLAQTTGANVLTF.

The CDR3 region is CATSVPNTEAFF. Here the CDR3 DNA reads TGTGCCACATCGGTCCCGAACACTGAAGCTTTCTTT. This chain uses TRBV28 with TRBJ1-1, with D unclear. V was clipped by 10 bases and J by 1 base, with 10 bases between them. The CDR3 is 12 amino acids. Germline V gives CDR1 MDHEN, CDR2 SYDVKM.

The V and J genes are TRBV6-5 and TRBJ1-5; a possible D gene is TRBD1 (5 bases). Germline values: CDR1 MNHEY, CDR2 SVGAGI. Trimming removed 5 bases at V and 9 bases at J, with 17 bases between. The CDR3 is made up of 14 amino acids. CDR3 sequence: CASSETPRVPPQHF. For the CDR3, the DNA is TGTGCCAGCAGTGAGACACCCAGGGTTCCGCCCCAGCATTTT.

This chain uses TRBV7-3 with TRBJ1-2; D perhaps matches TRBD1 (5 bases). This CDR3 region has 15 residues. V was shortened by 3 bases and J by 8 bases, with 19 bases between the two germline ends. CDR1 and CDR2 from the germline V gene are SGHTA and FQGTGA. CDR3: CASSFYRVTVRGYTF. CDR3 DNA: TGTGCCAGCAGCTTCTATAGAGTGACAGTCCGCGGCTACACCTTC.

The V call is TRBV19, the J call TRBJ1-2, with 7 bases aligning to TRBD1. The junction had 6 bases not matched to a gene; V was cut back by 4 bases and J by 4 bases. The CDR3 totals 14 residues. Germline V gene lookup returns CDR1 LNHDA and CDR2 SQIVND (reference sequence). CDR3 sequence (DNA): TGTGCCAGTAGTACGACAGGGTCTGGCTATGGCTACACCTTC. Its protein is CASSTTGSGYGYTF.

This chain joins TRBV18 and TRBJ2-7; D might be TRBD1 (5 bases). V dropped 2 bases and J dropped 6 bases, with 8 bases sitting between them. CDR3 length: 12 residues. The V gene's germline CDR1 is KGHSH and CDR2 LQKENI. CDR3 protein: CASSPSGLEQYF. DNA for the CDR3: TGTGCCAGCTCACCATCAGGGCTCGAGCAGTACTTC.

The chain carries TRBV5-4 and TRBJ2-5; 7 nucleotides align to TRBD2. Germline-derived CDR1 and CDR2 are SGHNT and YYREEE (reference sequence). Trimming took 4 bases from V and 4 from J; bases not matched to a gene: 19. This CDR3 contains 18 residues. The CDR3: CASSQRTRSGVGVETQYF. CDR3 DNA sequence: TGTGCCAGCAGCCAACGGACACGGAGCGGGGTTGGGGTAGAGACCCAGTACTTC.

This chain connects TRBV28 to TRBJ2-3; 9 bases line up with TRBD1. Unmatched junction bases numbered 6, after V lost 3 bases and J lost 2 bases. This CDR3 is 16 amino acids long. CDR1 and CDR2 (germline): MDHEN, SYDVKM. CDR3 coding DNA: TGTGCCAGCAGTTTTACCGGGACAGGGATCACAGATACGCAGTATTTT. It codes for CASSFTGTGITDTQYF.

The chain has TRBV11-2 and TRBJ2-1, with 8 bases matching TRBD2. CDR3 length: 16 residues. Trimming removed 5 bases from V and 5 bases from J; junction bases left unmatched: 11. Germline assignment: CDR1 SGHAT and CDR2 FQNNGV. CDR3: CASSLTRLAGNNEQFF. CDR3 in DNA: TGTGCCAGCAGCCTAACTAGGCTAGCGGGCAACAATGAGCAGTTCTTC.

Written as DNA, the CDR3 is TGTGCCATCAGCGGAGGTGGGAACCGTGACAGGGGGGCGAATCAGCCCCAGCATTTT. It is translated as CAISGGGNRDRGANQPQHF. The gene calls are TRBV10-3 and TRBJ1-5; 9 bases line up with TRBD1. This CDR3 contains 19 residues. CDR1 ENHRY and CDR2 SYGVKD come from the germline V gene. The V segment lost 6 bases and the J segment 4 bases; nucleotides outside the gene matches: 19.

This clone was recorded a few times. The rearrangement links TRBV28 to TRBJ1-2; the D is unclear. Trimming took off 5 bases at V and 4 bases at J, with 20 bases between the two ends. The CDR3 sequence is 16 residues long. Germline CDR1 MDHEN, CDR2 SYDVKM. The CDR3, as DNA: TGTGCCAGCAGTCCGAGAAGTGCGGGTAAAGGCTATGGCTACACCTTC. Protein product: CASSPRSAGKGYGYTF.

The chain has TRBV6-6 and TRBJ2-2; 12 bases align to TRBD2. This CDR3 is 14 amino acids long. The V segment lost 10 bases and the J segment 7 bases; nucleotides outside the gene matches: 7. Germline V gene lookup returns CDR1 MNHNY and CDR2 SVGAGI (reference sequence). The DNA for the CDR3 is TGTGCCAAAGGACTAGCGGGGATGGGCGGGGAGCTGTTTTTT. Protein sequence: CAKGLAGMGGELFF.

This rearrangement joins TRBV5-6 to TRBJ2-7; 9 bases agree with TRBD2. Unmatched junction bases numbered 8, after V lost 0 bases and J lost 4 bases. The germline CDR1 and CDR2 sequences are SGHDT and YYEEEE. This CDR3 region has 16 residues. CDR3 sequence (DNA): TGTGCCAGCAGCTTGGGAGTAGCGGGAGACCTATACGAGCAGTACTTC. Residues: CASSLGVAGDLYEQYF.

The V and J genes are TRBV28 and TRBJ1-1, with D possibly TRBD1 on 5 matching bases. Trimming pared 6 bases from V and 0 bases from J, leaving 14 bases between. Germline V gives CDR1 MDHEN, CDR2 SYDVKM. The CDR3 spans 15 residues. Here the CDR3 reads CASSLPGDLNTEAFF. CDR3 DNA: TGTGCCAGCAGCCTTCCGGGGGACCTGAACACTGAAGCTTTCTTT.

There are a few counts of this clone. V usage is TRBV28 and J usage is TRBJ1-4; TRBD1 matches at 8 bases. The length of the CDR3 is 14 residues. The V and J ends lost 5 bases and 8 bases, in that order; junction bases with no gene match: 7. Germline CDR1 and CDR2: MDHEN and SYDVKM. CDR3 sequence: CASSPGGEREKLFF. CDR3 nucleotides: TGTGCCAGCAGTCCAGGGGGCGAGAGGGAAAAACTGTTTTTT.

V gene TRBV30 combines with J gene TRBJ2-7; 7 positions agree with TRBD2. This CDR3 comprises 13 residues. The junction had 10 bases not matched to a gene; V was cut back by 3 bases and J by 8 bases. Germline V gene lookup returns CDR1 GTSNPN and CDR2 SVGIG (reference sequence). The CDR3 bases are TGTGCCTGGAGCGGGGGGTTGTCAGAACAGCAGTACTTC. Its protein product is CAWSGGLSEQQYF.

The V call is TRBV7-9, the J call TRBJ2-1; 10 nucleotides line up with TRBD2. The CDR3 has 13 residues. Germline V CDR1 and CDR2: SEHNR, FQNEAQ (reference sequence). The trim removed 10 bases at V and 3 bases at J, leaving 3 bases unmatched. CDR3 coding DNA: TGTGCCATTCTAGCGGGAGACTACAATGAGCAGTTCTTC. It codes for CAILAGDYNEQFF.

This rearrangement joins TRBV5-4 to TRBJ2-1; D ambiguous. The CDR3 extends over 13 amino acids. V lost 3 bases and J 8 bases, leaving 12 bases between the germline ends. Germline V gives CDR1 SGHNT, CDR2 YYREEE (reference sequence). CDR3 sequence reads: CASSSARRDEQFF. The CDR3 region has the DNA TGTGCCAGCAGCTCGGCCCGTCGGGATGAGCAGTTCTTC.